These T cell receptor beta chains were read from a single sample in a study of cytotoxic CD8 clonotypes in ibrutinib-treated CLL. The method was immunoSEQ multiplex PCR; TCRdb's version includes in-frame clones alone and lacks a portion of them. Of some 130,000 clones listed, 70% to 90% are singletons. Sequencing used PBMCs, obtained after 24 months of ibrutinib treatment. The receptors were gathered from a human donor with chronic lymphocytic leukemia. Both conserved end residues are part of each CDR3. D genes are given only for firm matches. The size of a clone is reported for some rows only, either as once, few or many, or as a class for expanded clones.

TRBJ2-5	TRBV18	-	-	CASSPPGSLRLISRQETQYF	TGTGCCAGCTCACCACCGGGTAGCCTTCGTCTTATCAGTAGACAAGAGACCCAGTACTTC
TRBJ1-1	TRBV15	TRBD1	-	CATSRDNRGLEAFF	TGTGCCACCAGCAGAGATAACAGGGGGCTTGAAGCTTTCTTT
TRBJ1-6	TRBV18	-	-	CASSPLQNNSPLHF	TGTGCCAGCTCACCACTCCAGAATAATTCACCCCTCCACTTT
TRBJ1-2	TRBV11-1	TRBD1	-	CASSIDRGNYGYTF	TGTGCCAGCAGCATCGACAGGGGTAACTATGGCTACACCTTC
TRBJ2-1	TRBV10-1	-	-	CASSEGESSSYNEQFF	TGCGCCAGCAGTGAAGGGGAGTCGAGCTCCTACAATGAGCAGTTCTTC
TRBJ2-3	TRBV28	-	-	CASSSALPGTDTQYF	TGTGCCAGCAGTTCGGCCCTTCCGGGCACAGATACGCAGTATTTT
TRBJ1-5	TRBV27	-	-	CASRNKEARQPQHF	TGTGCCAGCAGAAACAAGGAGGCAAGGCAGCCCCAGCATTTT
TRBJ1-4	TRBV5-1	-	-	CASSLDQPNEKLFF	TGCGCCAGCAGCTTGGATCAGCCTAATGAAAAACTGTTTTTT
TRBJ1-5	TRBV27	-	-	CASSSLDRSNQPQHF	TGTGCCAGCAGTTCCCTCGACAGGAGCAATCAGCCCCAGCATTTT
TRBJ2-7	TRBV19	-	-	CASSTDGSYEQYF	TGTGCCAGTAGTACGGACGGATCCTACGAGCAGTACTTC
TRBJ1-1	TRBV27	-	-	CASRLFGAAEAFF	TGTGCCAGCAGACTTTTTGGGGCAGCCGAAGCTTTCTTT
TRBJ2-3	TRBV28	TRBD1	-	CASSPTIQGSADTQYF	TGTGCCAGCAGTCCTACCATACAGGGGAGCGCAGATACGCAGTATTTT
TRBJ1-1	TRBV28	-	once	CASSLRTVRGTEAFF	TGTGCCAGCAGTTTACGGACGGTACGAGGAACTGAAGCTTTCTTT
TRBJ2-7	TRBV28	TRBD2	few	CASSLWVLAGGPGEQYF	TGTGCCAGCAGTTTATGGGTACTAGCGGGAGGGCCGGGGGAGCAGTACTTC
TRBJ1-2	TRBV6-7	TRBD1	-	CASRGQNLIYYGYTF	TGTGCCAGCAGGGGACAGAACCTTATATACTATGGCTACACCTTC
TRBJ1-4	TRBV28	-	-	CASSRHATNEKLFF	TGTGCCAGCAGCCGACATGCAACTAATGAAAAACTGTTTTTT
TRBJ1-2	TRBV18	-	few	CASSPSGGGYTF	TGTGCCAGCTCACCAAGCGGGGGTGGCTACACCTTC
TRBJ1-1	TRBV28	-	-	CASSPSQGRGNTEAFF	TGTGCCAGCAGCCCCTCGCAGGGACGGGGTAACACTGAAGCTTTCTTT
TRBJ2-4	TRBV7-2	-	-	CASSLASTGIAKNIQYF	TGTGCCAGCAGCTTAGCCTCAACAGGGATCGCCAAAAACATTCAGTACTTC
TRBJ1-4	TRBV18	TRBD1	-	CASSPGQSNEKLFF	TGTGCCAGCTCCCCGGGACAGAGTAATGAAAAACTGTTTTTT
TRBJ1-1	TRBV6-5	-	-	CASTRGGAQNKEAFF	TGTGCCAGCACTAGGGGGGGGGCCCAAAACAAGGAAGCTTTCTTT